The source of this T cell receptor (beta chain) is a study of breast tumors, draining lymph nodes, adjacent tissues. This clonotype was recorded many times. Antigen: not known. V trimming: 1 base; J trimming: 1 base; junction bases outside the gene matches: 5. The CDR3 sequence is 17 residues long. CDR1 DFQATT and CDR2 SNEGSKA come from the germline V gene (reference sequence). TCRdb passed the multiplex PCR reads through MiXCR, listing each CDR3 protein once. This sample has 30,000 to 40,000 distinct CDR3 sequences; roughly 36% occur once, and the top ten carry under 13%. Points from the study as a whole: Compared with basal-like, luminal-like tumors shared significantly more repertoire with nontumor tissue. The lymph node origin of tumor T cells was framed as consistent with a hypothesis, not demonstrated. Tumors had less TCR diversity than lymph nodes, more than nontumor tissue. Data fit most tumor T cells coming from lymph node, expanding in tumor.

The source of this sequence is a female donor with breast cancer. Some clones in this sample may be carry-over from other donors' samples. The chain couples TRBV20-1 to TRBJ1-5; 12 bases are a match to TRBD1. The specimen sequenced was breast tumor tissue. DNA of the CDR3: TGCAGTGCTAGAGGAGGGACAGGGGGCCCGAGCAATCAGCCCCAGCATTTT. Translated, it gives CSARGGTGGPSNQPQHF.